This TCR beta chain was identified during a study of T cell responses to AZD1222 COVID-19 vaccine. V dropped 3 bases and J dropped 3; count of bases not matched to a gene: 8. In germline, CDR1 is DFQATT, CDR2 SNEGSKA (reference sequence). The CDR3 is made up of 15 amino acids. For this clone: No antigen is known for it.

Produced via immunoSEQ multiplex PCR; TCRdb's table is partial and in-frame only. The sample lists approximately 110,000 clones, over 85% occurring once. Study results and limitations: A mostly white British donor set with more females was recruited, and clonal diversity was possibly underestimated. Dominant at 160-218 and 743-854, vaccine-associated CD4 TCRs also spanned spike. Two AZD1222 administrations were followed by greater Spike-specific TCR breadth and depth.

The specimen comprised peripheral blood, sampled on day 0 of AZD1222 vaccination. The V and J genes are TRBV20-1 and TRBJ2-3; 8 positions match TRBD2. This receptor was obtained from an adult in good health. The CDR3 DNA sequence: TGCAGTGCTAGTCCCAGCGGGGGATTAACAGATACGCAGTATTTT. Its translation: CSASPSGGLTDTQYF.